This TCR beta chain was recovered during a study of T cell repertoires in cytomegalovirus infection (dated by TCRdb to between 2018 and 2020). Looking at the study overall: The peptide stimulations were aimed at well-studied HLA-B-restricted epitopes as well as recently identified HLA-C-restricted CMV epitopes, whose presentation resists viral immunomodulation. Donor HLA type was relevant to the analysis, because carriage of CMV infection together with the matching HLA type was indicated by public TCR beta signatures.

What the authors observed across the whole study: In both this cohort and an independent cohort of over 350 donors, the cumulative frequency of public TCR beta family members distinguished carriers of CMV infection plus the relevant HLA type. In the ex vivo response, HLA-C-restricted CMV-specific TCR beta clonotypes were dominant, and in two of eight donors the single most frequent clonotype came from this HLA-C-restricted group.

Of note for this clonotype: It lacks a known antigen. Per-nucleotide qualities are absent, and no much larger clonotype sits a single base away.

As encoded in the germline V gene, CDR1 is SGHTA while CDR2 is FQGNSA. The CDR3 measures 14 amino acids from cysteine to phenylalanine. Only CDR3 DNA remains: 42 bases, in frame from the first base. V is cut back by 10 bases and J by 5 bases, with 13 bases in the junction unmatched. The sample's treatment or condition label, decoded: in vitro stimulation with specific CMV peptide epitopes to enrich CMV-specific T cells. TCRdb records Illumina HiSeq 1500 as the sequencer. The public reads were run again by TCRdb, first through fastp at Q25 and then through MiXCR, and only productive beta chains were kept. Here each entry gathers all rows of one CDR3 protein and keeps the most common genes and DNA. Recorded for this sample are some 700,000 distinct CDR3 sequences; about 33% of them occurred a single time. The top ten clones comprise about 20% of the sample.

The origin of this receptor is a human donor in good health (CMV status not recorded). Some clones in this sample may be carry-over from other donors' samples. The V and J segments used are TRBV7-2 and TRBJ2-5, with TRBD2 matching 7 junction bases. This material consisted of cultured PBMCs, taken from culture after CMV antigen stimulation. The sequence in DNA is TGTGCCACGACTTGGGCGGGGGTGGGGGAGACCCAGTACTTC. Translated, it reads CATTWAGVGETQYF.